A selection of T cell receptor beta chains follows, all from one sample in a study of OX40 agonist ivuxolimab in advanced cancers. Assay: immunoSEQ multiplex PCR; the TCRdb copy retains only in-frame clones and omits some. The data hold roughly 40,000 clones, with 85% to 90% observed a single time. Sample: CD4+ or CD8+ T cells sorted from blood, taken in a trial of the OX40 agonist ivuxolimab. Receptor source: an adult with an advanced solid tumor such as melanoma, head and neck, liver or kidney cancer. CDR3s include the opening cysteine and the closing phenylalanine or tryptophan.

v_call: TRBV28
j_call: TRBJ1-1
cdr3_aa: CASSLLSEVNTEAFF

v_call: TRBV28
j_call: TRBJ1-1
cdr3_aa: CASSLEEKAFF

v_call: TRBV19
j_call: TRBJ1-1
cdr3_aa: CASSIRQGNTEAFF

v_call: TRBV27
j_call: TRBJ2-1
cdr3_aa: CASRKGPLTYNEQFF

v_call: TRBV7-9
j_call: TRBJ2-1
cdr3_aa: CASSSGTSGSSDEQFF

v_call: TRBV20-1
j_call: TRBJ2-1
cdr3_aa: CSARRNNEQFF

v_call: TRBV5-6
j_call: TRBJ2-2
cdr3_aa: CASSLWEGPYGELFF

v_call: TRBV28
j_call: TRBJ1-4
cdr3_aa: CASSPHRTETTNEKLFF

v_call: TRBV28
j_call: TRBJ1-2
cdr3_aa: CASSPDSVWDYGYTF

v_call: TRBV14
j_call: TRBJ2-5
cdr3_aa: CASSRLAQETQYF

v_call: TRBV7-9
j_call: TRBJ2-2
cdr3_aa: CASIRLGRPGTSNTGELFF

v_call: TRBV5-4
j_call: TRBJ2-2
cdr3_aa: CASSLVGQNTGELFF

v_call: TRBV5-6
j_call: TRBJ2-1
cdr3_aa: CASSLKAADTYNEQFF

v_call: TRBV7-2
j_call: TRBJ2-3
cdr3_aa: CASSLVAGATDTQYF

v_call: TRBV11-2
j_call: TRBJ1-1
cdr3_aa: CASSLAGPHTEAFF

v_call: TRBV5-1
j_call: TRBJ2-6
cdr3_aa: CASSRQISGANVLTF

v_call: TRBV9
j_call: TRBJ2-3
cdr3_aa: CASSVGLAASTDTQYF

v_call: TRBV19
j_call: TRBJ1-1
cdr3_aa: CASSPRQGEAFF

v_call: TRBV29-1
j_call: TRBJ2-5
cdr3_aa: CSVGEETQYF

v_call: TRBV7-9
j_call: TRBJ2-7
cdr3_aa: CASSSQFRGENSYEQYF

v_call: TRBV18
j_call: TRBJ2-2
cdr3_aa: CASSPTSGNTGELFF

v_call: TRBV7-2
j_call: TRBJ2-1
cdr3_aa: CASTAGLGNEQFF

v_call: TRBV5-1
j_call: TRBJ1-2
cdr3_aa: CASSLDSYGYTF

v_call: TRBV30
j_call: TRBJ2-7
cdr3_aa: CAWKQTIGLAGLYEQYF

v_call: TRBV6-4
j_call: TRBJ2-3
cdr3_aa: CASSPTGVVTDTQYF

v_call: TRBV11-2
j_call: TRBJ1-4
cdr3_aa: CASSIGRGGEKLFF

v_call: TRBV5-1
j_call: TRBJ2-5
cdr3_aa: CASSLGTSGSNSGETQYF

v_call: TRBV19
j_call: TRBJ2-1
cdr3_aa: CASSSPGRQARNEQFF

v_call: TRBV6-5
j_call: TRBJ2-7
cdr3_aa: CASSYSNWGLAEQYF

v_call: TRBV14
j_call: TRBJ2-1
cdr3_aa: CASSIYLADEQFF

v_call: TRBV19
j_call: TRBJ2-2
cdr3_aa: CASRAGSSNTGELFF

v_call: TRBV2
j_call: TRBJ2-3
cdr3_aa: CASTGGTYTDTQYF

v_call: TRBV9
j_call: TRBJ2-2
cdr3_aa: CASSVGIASNTGELFF

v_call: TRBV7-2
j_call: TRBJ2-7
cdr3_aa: CASSLAVEGQYF

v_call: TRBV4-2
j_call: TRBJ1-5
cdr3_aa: CASSQDRGNQPQHF

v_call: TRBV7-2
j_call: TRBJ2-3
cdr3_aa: CASSLGVGTGADTQYF

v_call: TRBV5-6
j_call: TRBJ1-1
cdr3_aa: CASSRILNTEAFF

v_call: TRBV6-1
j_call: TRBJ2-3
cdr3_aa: CASSETGQATDTQYF

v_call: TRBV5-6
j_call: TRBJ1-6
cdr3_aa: CASSLNGNPSSYNSPLHF

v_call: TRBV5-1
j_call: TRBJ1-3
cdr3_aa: CASSLGRASGNTIYF

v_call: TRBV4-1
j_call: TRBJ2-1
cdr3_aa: CASSQGDSGEPNEQFF

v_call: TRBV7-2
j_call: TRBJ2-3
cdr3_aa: CASSFADTQYF

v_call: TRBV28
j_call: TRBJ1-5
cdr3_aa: CASKSGTGGGRDQPQHF

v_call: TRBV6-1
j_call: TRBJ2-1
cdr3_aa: CASSALAAYINEQFF

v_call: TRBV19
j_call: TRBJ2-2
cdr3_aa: CASSLRGLDTGELFF

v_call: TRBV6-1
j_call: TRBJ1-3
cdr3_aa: CASSTGTVGNTIYF

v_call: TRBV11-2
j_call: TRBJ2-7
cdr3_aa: CASSPTSTQPRSYEQYF

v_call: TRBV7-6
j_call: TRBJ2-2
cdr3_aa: CASTLVGGLNTGELFF

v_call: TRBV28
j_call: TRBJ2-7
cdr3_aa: CASRGQGFHEQYF

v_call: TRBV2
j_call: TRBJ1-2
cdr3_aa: CASSESGLRDYGYTF

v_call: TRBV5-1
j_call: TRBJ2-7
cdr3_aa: CASSSDGVHYEQYF

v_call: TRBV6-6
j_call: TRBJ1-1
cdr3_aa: CASNPNRYTEAFF

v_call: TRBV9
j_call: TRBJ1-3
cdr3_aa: CASSVDRAGGNTIYF

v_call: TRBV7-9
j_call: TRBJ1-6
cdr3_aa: CASSSGTVNSPLHF

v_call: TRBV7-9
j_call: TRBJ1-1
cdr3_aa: CASSLDSRGNTEAFF

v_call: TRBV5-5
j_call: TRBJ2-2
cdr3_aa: CASSPRGQANERELFF

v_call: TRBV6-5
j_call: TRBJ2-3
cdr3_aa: CASSRDTSTDTQYF

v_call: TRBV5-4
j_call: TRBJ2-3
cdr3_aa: CASSSGLHTDTQYF

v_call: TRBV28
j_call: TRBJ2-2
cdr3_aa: CASSSIDFLNTGELFF